This TCR beta chain was retrieved from a study of post-analysis software for immune sequencing data. Findings and limits, study-wide: Five or six TRBV segments (TRBV5-6, TRBV5-1 and TRBV20-1 among them) occurred more frequently in patients than in controls. Multiple sclerosis was associated with a significant reduction in normalized Chao1 diversity relative to controls.

Unique molecular identifiers tagged the TCR beta cDNA libraries. One entry per CDR3 protein, called by TCRdb with MiXCR from the PCR reads. Here the sample spans hundreds of thousands of distinct CDR3 sequences, 55% to 60% being singletons. The CDR3 runs 14 residues. Germline CDR1 DFQATT, CDR2 SNEGSKA (reference sequence). In regard to this clonotype: Its antigen is currently unknown.

The source material was blood. This chain joins TRBV20-1 and TRBJ2-7; 11 bases match TRBD2. Gene TRBJ2-5 matches the end of the DNA better, so the J call may be wrong. The receptor was derived from a girl aged 2 to 9 with multiple sclerosis. CDR3: CSAISGGARETQYF. CDR3 sequence (DNA): TGCAGTGCCATTAGCGGGGGGGCCCGAGAGACCCAGTACTTC.